The following is a T cell receptor beta chain sequence with its context. No antigen is known for it. This record comes from a study of T cells after yellow fever vaccination. A single record per CDR3 protein comes from TCRdb applying MiXCR to the 5' RACE reads. Of approximately 300,000 distinct CDR3 sequences in the sample, around 6.8% are singletons; the top ten hold over 15%. Study results and caveats: Re-detected after boosting: most primary clones, around 97% of CD4 and about 90% of CD8.

Germline CDR1 reads SGHTA; CDR2 reads FQGNSA. CDR3 length: 16 residues. Trimming took 2 bases from V and 1 from J; bases not matched to a gene: 5. The chain has TRBV7-2 and TRBJ2-7, with 10 bases matching TRBD1. The starting material was PBMCs, obtained about 49 days after the first yellow fever vaccination. The sequence was obtained from a man aged 18 to 30 who received the YFV17D yellow fever vaccine. The CDR3 DNA follows: TGTGCCAGCAGCTTAAGCGGGACAGGGGCATCCTACGAGCAGTACGTC. It specifies CASSLSGTGASYEQYV.